Given below is one T cell receptor beta chain in context. The repertoire was sequenced with immunoSEQ multiplex PCR; TCRdb's copy has only in-frame clones and lacks some. The sample has around 120,000 clones; around 80% are singletons. Germline assignment: CDR1 DFQATT and CDR2 SNEGSKA (reference sequence). The CDR3 covers 16 residues. With 3 bases removed from V and 3 bases from J, the gap between germline ends came to 20 bases. This record comes from a study of blood T cell repertoires in COVID-19. Across the whole study: Nucleic acid was either cDNA or gDNA, and it came from T cells, B-cell-depleted T cells, or PBMCs.

Material for sequencing was peripheral blood. This TCR came from a man aged 65 to 79 with acute or convalescent COVID-19. The rearrangement uses TRBV20-1 and TRBJ1-1, with D maybe TRBD1 (5 bases). CDR3 amino acids: CSASDPRRGGDTEAFF. CDR3 DNA: TGCAGTGCTAGTGATCCTCGGCGGGGCGGGGACACTGAAGCTTTCTTT.